A single T cell receptor (beta chain) is shown here with its context. Source study methods: Reference gene primer amplification gave nucleated cell count estimates. Only in-frame clones appear in the TCRdb table, and some are missing; sequencing was by immunoSEQ multiplex PCR. V and J calls and clone size come straight from that table; D and trimming were deduced from the DNA. The table records about 130,000 clones, around 88% of them present only once. The data belong to a study of blood T cell repertoires in COVID-19. The CDR3 runs 14 residues. V was cut by 6 bases and J by 5 bases, with 14 bases left in between. Germline CDR1 is SGHRS and CDR2 is YFSETQ.

This TCR derives from a woman aged 50 to 65 who had recovered from COVID-19. The sample comprised PBMCs or T cells enriched from blood (not recorded which). The J gene is TRBJ2-2, the V gene TRBV5-1; weak D call: TRBD2 (6 bases). DNA of the CDR3: TGCGCCAGCACCAGCGGGCAGCAGACCGGGGAGCTGTTTTTT. Protein sequence: CASTSGQQTGELFF.